The text below deals with one T cell receptor (beta chain). The sample belongs to a study of blood T cell repertoires in COVID-19. Study information: From the United States, Italy and Spain came samples of acute and convalescent COVID-19. Sources were T cells, B-cell-depleted T cells, or PBMCs; the material itself was cDNA or gDNA.

Authors' analysis steps: Estimation of nucleated cell counts relied on the amplification of reference gene primers. Assay: immunoSEQ multiplex PCR; the TCRdb copy retains only in-frame clones and omits some. The DNA was the basis for D and trimming; V, J and clone size are from that table. The sample has around 200,000 clones; roughly 90% are singletons. The clonotype comes from a man between 18 and 29 years old with active or convalescent COVID-19. The sequencing input was peripheral blood.

CDR3 sequence (DNA): TGTGCCAGCAGTAGACTAGCGGGGGGGTTCAATGAGCAGTTCTTC. Its protein is CASSRLAGGFNEQFF. The genes are TRBV6-5 and TRBJ2-1, with 14 bases aligning to TRBD2. This CDR3 is built from 15 residues. J gave up 6 bases and V 5 bases, and 3 bases lay outside the gene matches. Germline values: CDR1 MNHEY, CDR2 SVGAGI.